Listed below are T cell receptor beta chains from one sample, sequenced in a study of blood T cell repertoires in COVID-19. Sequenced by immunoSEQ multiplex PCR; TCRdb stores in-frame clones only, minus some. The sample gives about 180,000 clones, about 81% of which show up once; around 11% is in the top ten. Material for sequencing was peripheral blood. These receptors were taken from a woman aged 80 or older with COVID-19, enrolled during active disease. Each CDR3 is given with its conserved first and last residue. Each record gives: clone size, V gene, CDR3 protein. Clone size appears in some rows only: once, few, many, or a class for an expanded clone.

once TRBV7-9 CASSLDLASGSSYNEQFF
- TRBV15 CATSTTGVEQPQHF
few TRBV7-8 CASSLVQGLDTEAFF
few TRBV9 CASSVDQGEGETQYF
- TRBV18 CASSPGTSAYEQYF
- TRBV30 CAWISVGGNTIYF
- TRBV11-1 CASSWTGGQLNYGYTF
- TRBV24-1 CATSDSTGVVANEQFF
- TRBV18 CASSSKTRDIPNTEAFF
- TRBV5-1 CASSRGEGSGANVLTF
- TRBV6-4 CASSPTGEYGYTF
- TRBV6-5 CASTPLGYNEQFF